This T cell receptor beta chain derives from a study of blood T cell repertoires in COVID-19. Study overall: Some COVID-19 samples were acute and others convalescent; all came from the United States, Italy and Spain. T cells, B-cell-depleted T cells, or PBMCs provided the cDNA or gDNA that served as material.

Germline loops: CDR1 MNHEY, CDR2 SMNVEV (reference sequence). Germline trimming cut 4 bases from V and 6 bases from J; bases unmatched to any gene: 4. The CDR3 length is 13 residues. Per the authors' pipeline: Quantification of nucleated cells was approximated via reference gene primer amplification. The data were produced by immunoSEQ multiplex PCR, yet TCRdb's version contains in-frame clones alone and is incomplete. The V and J calls and clone size come from that table; D and trimming were worked out from the DNA. Of about 33,000 clones listed, 80% to 90% are singletons. The specimen sequenced was peripheral blood. This clonotype originated in a woman aged 80 or over with active or convalescent COVID-19. This rearrangement joins TRBV27 to TRBJ1-1; 8 bases line up with TRBD1. CDR3 DNA: TGTGCCAGCAGTTCCGCGGACAGGGCTGAAGCTTTCTTT. It encodes CASSSADRAEAFF.